Listed below are T cell receptor beta chains from one sample, sequenced in a study of vaccination effects on CD4 cells after COVID-19. Their target antigens are unknown. The repertoire was sequenced with immunoSEQ multiplex PCR; TCRdb's copy has only in-frame clones and lacks some. Of tens of thousands of clones in the sample, roughly 73% were seen once. This material consisted of CD4+ T cells from PBMCs cultured with HCoV-OC43 spike peptides, taken before COVID-19 vaccination. The receptor set was obtained from a human donor who received a COVID-19 vaccine. The CDR3 runs from the conserved cysteine through the conserved F or W. Each record gives: J gene, V gene, CDR3 protein.

>TRBJ1-1|TRBV6-2/TRBV6-3
CASSYPGNLEAFF
>TRBJ1-2|TRBV30
CAWSVLAGNGYTF
>TRBJ2-3|TRBV5-5
CASSPSSGDTQYF
>TRBJ2-5|TRBV5-6
CASSPDLETQYF
>TRBJ2-3|TRBV7-8
CASSPARVAGSDTQYF
>TRBJ1-4|TRBV7-2
CASSLVPQGTTNEKLFF
>TRBJ2-3|TRBV5-1
CASSLSGTGPDTQYF
>TRBJ1-4|TRBV4-1
CASSQRGFNEKLFF
>TRBJ2-3|TRBV6-4
CASSELGQSSDTQYF
>TRBJ1-1|TRBV25-1
CATRFEAEAFF